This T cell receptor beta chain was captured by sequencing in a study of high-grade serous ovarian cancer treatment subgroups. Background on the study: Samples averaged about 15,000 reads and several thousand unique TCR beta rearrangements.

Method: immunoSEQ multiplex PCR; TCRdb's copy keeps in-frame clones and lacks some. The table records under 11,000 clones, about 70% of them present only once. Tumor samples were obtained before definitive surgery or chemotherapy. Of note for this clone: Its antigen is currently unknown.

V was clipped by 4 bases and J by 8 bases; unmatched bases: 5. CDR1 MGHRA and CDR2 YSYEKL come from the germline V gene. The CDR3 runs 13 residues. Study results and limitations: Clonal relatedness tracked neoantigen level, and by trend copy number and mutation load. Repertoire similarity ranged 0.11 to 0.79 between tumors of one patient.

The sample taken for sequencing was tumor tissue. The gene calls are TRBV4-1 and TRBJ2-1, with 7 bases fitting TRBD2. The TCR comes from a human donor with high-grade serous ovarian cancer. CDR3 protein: CASSPPRGDEQFF. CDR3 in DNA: TGCGCCAGCAGCCCCCCCCGGGGGGATGAGCAGTTCTTC.